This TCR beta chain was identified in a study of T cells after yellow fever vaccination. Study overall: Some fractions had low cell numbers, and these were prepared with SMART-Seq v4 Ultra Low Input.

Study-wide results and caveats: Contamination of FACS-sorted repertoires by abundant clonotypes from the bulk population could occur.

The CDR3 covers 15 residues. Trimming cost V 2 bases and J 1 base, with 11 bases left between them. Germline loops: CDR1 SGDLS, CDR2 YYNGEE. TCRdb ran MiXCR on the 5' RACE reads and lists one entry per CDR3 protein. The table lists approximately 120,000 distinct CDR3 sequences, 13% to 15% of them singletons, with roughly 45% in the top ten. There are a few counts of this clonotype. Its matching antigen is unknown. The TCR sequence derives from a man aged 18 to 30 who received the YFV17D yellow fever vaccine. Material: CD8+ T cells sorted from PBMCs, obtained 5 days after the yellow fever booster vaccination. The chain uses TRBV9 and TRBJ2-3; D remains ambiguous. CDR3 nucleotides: TGTGCCAGCAGCGTCCCCATTTGGGGCACAGATACGCAGTATTTT. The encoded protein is CASSVPIWGTDTQYF.